Sequencing of this TCR beta chain was carried out in a study of shared clonotypes between healthy human individuals. Study details: Donors consisted of two women and three men between 18 and 49.

In this sample, this clone turned up once. Its matching antigen is unknown. TCRdb's table, derived via immunoSEQ multiplex PCR, lists solely in-frame clones and lacks some. The data contain over 300,000 clones, 80% to 90% of them singletons. The CDR3 totals 14 residues. The trim removed 5 bases at V and 10 bases at J, leaving 8 bases unmatched. Germline CDR1 and CDR2: MGHDK and SYGVNS. Study-wide results and limits: Among non-shared clonotypes, generation probabilities were lower than among those shared by all four donors. What naive subsets generally showed was a larger estimated richness than memory subsets showed.

The sample was memory CD8+ T cells sorted from blood. Regarding subset: CD45RO+ cells pooled with CCR7-negative TemRA cells. V gene TRBV25-1 combines with J gene TRBJ1-6; 7 bases agree with TRBD1. This sequence was found in a man aged 18 to 30 in good health. The CDR3 here is CASSYRTGHSPLHF. In DNA form, the CDR3 reads TGTGCCAGCAGTTACCGGACAGGTCACTCACCCCTCCACTTT. Together with reference TRBV25-1 and TRBJ1-6, the CDR3 gives the full variable domain: EADIYQTPRYLVIGTGKKITLECSQTMGHDKMYWYQQDPGMELHLIHYSYGVNSTEKGDLSSESTVSRIRTEHFPLTLESARPSHTSQYLCASSYRTGHSPLHFGNGTRLTVT.